Following are 10 T cell receptor beta chains from one sample sequenced in a study of breast tumors, draining lymph nodes, adjacent tissues. Samples came from axillary lymph nodes draining the breast cancer. TCRdb reanalysed the multiplex PCR reads using MiXCR and keeps one entry per CDR3 protein. The repertoire holds some 120,000 distinct CDR3 sequences, approximately 21% seen once, with 2.2% in the top ten. The specimen sequenced was axillary lymph node tissue. The receptors here all came from a female donor with breast cancer. Some clones in this sample may be carry-over from other donors' samples.

This clonotype showed up many times. This chain links TRBV20-1 with TRBJ2-7, with D tentatively TRBD2 (6 bases). Per germline, CDR1 DFQATT and CDR2 SNEGSKA (reference sequence). CDR3 length equals 15 residues. V gave up 4 bases and J gave up 4 bases, with 20 bases separating them. Written as DNA, the CDR3 is TGCAGTGCTATCCCGGGTAGCGGAGCCCTTTACGAGCAGTACTTC. It specifies CSAIPGSGALYEQYF.

The genes are TRBV18 and TRBJ2-3, with a possible D match to TRBD2 (6 bases). Germline assignment: CDR1 KGHSH and CDR2 LQKENI. The V gene lost 3 bases and the J gene lost 4 bases, with 26 bases spanning the gap. The CDR3 length is 19 residues. In DNA form, the CDR3 reads TGTGCCAGCTCACCTTACTCCCCGTCCTTGGGGAGGTGGGCAGATACGCAGTATTTT. Translating it yields CASSPYSPSLGRWADTQYF.

The sample holds many counts of this clonotype. The V gene is TRBV20-1, the J gene TRBJ2-1; tentative D call: TRBD2 (5 bases). Germline V gene sequence: CDR1 DFQATT, CDR2 SNEGSKA (reference sequence). V was trimmed by 4 bases and J by 6 bases, leaving 10 bases between them. The CDR3 runs 12 residues. The CDR3 sequence is CSAMGSPNEQFF. The CDR3 nucleotides are TGCAGTGCTATGGGGAGCCCCAATGAGCAGTTCTTC.

The chain links TRBV5-8 to TRBJ2-1, with TRBD1 matching 12 bases. V gave up 5 bases and J gave up 6 bases; unmatched junction bases: 21. The CDR3 runs to 20 residues. Germline V gene lookup returns CDR1 SGHTS and CDR2 YDEGEE. CDR3 sequence: CASRTGQGARTYPTTNEQFF. The CDR3 DNA is TGTGCCAGCAGAACGGGACAGGGGGCAAGGACTTACCCCACCACCAATGAGCAGTTCTTC.

On this clonotype itself: This could be a read error, since a much larger clone is one nucleotide away. This chain connects TRBV6-2 or TRBV6-3 to TRBJ2-7; TRBD1 is a possible D gene (6 bases). The CDR3 length is 14 residues. V lost 8 bases and J lost 0, with 14 bases in between. CDR1 and CDR2 (germline): MNHEY, SVGEGT. CDR3 region: CASGSDRSSYEQYF. The CDR3 DNA is TGTGCCAGCGGTTCCGACAGGAGCTCCTACGAGCAGTACTTC.

This clonotype has a count of ten or more. The gene calls are TRBV6-1 and TRBJ1-3; D gene ambiguous. Germline assignment: CDR1 MNHNS and CDR2 SASEGT. The CDR3 covers 14 residues. Trimming cost V 1 base and J 6 bases, with 10 bases left between them. CDR3 protein: CASSEGGPLNTIYF. CDR3 nucleotide sequence: TGTGCCAGCAGTGAAGGAGGCCCCCTAAACACCATATATTTT.

This clonotype has ten or more counts. The chain is built from TRBV5-5 and TRBJ2-5; 14 nucleotides line up with TRBD2. J was trimmed by 4 bases and V by 6 bases; bases with no gene match: 8. The CDR3 is 16 amino acids. Germline lookup yields CDR1 SGHKS and CDR2 YYEKEE (reference sequence). CDR3 sequence (DNA): TGTGCCAGCATCCCCCCGGGACTAGCGGGAGTAGAGACCCAGTACTTC. This gives the protein CASIPPGLAGVETQYF. The variable domain in full, with the rest retrieved from reference TRBV5-5 and TRBJ2-5, is DAGVTQSPTHLIKTRGQQVTLRCSPISGHKSVSWYQQVLGQGPQFIFQYYEKEERGRGNFPDRFSARQFPNYSSELNVNALLLGDSALYLCASIPPGLAGVETQYFGPGTRLLVL.

This clonotype was seen ten or more times. The V gene is TRBV6-5, the J gene TRBJ2-1; TRBD2 matches at 8 bases. Unmatched junction bases numbered 16, after V lost 4 bases and J lost 8 bases. In germline, CDR1 is MNHEY, CDR2 SVGAGI. This CDR3 is 17 amino acids long. CDR3 sequence (DNA): TGTGCCAGCAGTTCCGCCCTCGGAGCGGGAGCGAGGGATGAGCAGTTCTTC. Residues: CASSSALGAGARDEQFF.

This clonotype came up many times. The gene calls are TRBV7-9 and TRBJ2-1; possible D gene TRBD2, 5 bases. This CDR3 spans 16 amino acids. Trimming removed 1 base from V and 2 bases from J, with 12 bases in between. From germline, CDR1 is SEHNR and CDR2 FQNEAQ (reference sequence). The CDR3 bases are TGTGCCAGCAGCTTAGTGAGCGGCCCTACCTACAATGAGCAGTTCTTC. Residues: CASSLVSGPTYNEQFF.

As to this clonotype: This may be a read error, as it is one base from a much larger clone. This chain uses TRBV18 with TRBJ2-1; a possible D gene is TRBD2 (6 bases). CDR3 size: 15 residues. Germline CDR1 KGHSH, CDR2 LQKENI. The CDR3 nucleotides read TGTGCCAGCTCAACCAGTACTAGCTCCTACAATGAGCAGTCCTTC. The encoded protein is CASSTSTSSYNEQSF.